Below, 3 T cell receptor beta chains from the same sample are listed, as sequenced in a study of T cell responses to AZD1222 COVID-19 vaccine. TCRdb keeps only in-frame clones here, not all; method: immunoSEQ multiplex PCR. The table has some 130,000 clones, more than 85% seen once. Sequenced here: peripheral blood, sampled on day 0 of AZD1222 vaccination. The receptors shown here come from an adult in good health.

The CDR3 here is CASSMGPWSPLHF. DNA of the CDR3: TGTGCCAGTAGTATGGGGCCTTGGTCACCCCTCCACTTT. The chain is built from TRBV19 and TRBJ1-6; possibly TRBD1 for D (5 bases). V was trimmed by 3 bases and J by 10 bases, leaving 10 bases between them. The CDR3 totals 13 residues. Germline-derived CDR1 and CDR2 are LNHDA and SQIVND (reference sequence).

This clone was seen a handful of times. The V call is TRBV7-2, the J call TRBJ1-1, with a tentative D call TRBD1 (6 bases). The CDR3 contains 14 residues. Trimming pared 2 bases from V and 7 bases from J, leaving 14 bases between. Germline CDR1 reads SGHTA; CDR2 reads FQGNSA. Here the CDR3 reads CASSLRQVRGEAFF. The CDR3 nucleotides are TGTGCCAGCAGCTTAAGACAGGTTCGGGGTGAAGCTTTCTTT.

This clone was counted ten times or more. This chain connects TRBV7-3 to TRBJ2-1; 12 nucleotides agree with TRBD2. V dropped 4 bases and J dropped 9; count of bases not matched to a gene: 7. Per germline, CDR1 SGHTA and CDR2 FQGTGA. The length of the CDR3 is 15 residues. DNA of the CDR3: TGTGCCAGCAGCTCCACCGGGACTAGCGGGTCTGAGCAGTTCTTC. This codes for CASSSTGTSGSEQFF.